These 8 T cell receptor beta chains came from one sample sequenced in a study of T cell responses to AZD1222 COVID-19 vaccine. Libraries were prepared by immunoSEQ multiplex PCR; TCRdb keeps only in-frame clonotypes and omits some of them. The sample includes tens of thousands of clones, about four fifths of them seen just once. Sequencing was performed on peripheral blood, taken on day 0 of AZD1222 vaccination. Every receptor here comes from an adult in good health.

The J gene is TRBJ2-1, the V gene TRBV5-1, with D perhaps TRBD1 (7 bases). V was clipped by 4 bases and J by 6 bases, with 17 bases between them. Germline CDR1 and CDR2: SGHRS and YFSETQ. The CDR3 is 15 residues long. The DNA of the CDR3 is TGCGCCAGCAGCCCCGCGGGCAGGGGGGCCAATGAGCAGTTCTTC. Residues: CASSPAGRGANEQFF. The full variable domain, rest sourced from reference TRBV5-1 and TRBJ2-1, is KAGVTQTPRYLIKTRGQQVTLSCSPISGHRSVSWYQQTPGQGLQFLFEYFSETQRNKGNFPGRFSGRQFSNSRSEMNVSTLELGDSALYLCASSPAGRGANEQFFGPGTRLTVL.

J is TRBJ1-6 and V is TRBV5-4, with a tentative D call TRBD1 (5 bases). The germline CDR1 and CDR2 sequences are SGHNT and YYREEE (reference sequence). The CDR3 has 16 residues. Between the trimmed V and J ends, which lost 3 bases and 6 bases, there was a span of 16 bases. The CDR3: CASSSPGAGSNSPLHF. The CDR3 bases are TGTGCCAGCAGCTCTCCAGGAGCAGGGAGTAATTCACCCCTCCACTTT.

This clone was detected only once. The J gene is TRBJ2-2, the V gene TRBV9; no firm D call. Germline values: CDR1 SGDLS, CDR2 YYNGEE. The CDR3 totals 12 residues. The ends were cut back, 4 bases at V and 3 bases at J, with 4 bases in the middle. The CDR3 loop reads CASSPYTGELFF. CDR3 DNA sequence: TGTGCCAGCAGCCCTTACACCGGGGAGCTGTTTTTT.

The V and J genes are TRBV24-1 and TRBJ1-2; TRBD1 matches at 7 bases. Trimming at V came to 2 bases and at J to 5 bases, leaving 7 bases not matched to a gene. This CDR3 has 15 residues. Germline V gene sequence: CDR1 KGHDR, CDR2 SFDVKD. The CDR3 nucleotides are TGTGCCACCAGTGATTCAGACAGGGTCTTGTATGGCTACACCTTC. This translates into CATSDSDRVLYGYTF.

This clone appeared a few times. This rearrangement joins TRBV7-8 to TRBJ2-7, with 7 bases fitting TRBD1. V was clipped by 5 bases and J by 0 bases; unmatched bases: 4. The CDR3 spans 14 residues. Germline lookup yields CDR1 SGHVS and CDR2 FQNEAQ. DNA for the CDR3: TGTGCCAGCAGCAAGGACAGGTCCTCCTACGAGCAGTACTTC. Protein sequence: CASSKDRSSYEQYF.

The chain uses TRBV2 and TRBJ1-2; D gene unclear. This CDR3 contains 11 residues. Trimming removed 4 bases from V and 8 bases from J, with 8 bases in between. The germline V gene has CDR1 SNHLY and CDR2 FYNNEI. In nucleotides, the CDR3 is TGTGCCAGCAGTGTAACGGGGGGCTACACCTTC. Translation gives CASSVTGGYTF.

The chain has TRBV19 and TRBJ1-3, with D possibly being TRBD1 (5 bases). The germline V gene encodes CDR1 LNHDA and CDR2 SQIVND (reference sequence). The CDR3 is 14 amino acids. V was cut by 6 bases and J by 3 bases, with 12 bases left in between. In nucleotides, the CDR3 is TGTGCCAGTAGCCTTCAGGGAGATGGAAACACCATATATTTT. Translating gives CASSLQGDGNTIYF.

As to this clone: This specimen includes other DNA sequences encoding the same CDR3. J is TRBJ1-5 and V is TRBV3-1 (or the pseudogene TRBV3-2), with D maybe TRBD1 (6 bases). The CDR3 sequence is 14 residues long. V was cut by 4 bases and J by 2 bases, with 9 bases left in between. Germline CDR1 reads LGHDT; CDR2 reads YNNKEL (reference sequence). The CDR3 nucleotides read TGTGCCAGCAGCCCCAGGGGAGGCAATCAGCCCCAGCATTTT. Translating gives CASSPRGGNQPQHF.